A single sample gave rise to the 21 T cell receptor beta chains below, sequenced in a study of CD8+CD57+ T cells in acquired aplastic anemia. All sequencing subjects had displayed CD8+CD57+ cell expansion on flow cytometry. Researchers used genomic DNA as the template to profile TCR beta VDJ and CDR3. A single record per CDR3 protein comes from TCRdb applying MiXCR to the reads. This sample has roughly 98,000 distinct CDR3 sequences, with around 70% found just once. Sequencing was carried out using sorted CD4+, CD8+, or CD8+CD57+ T cells (not recorded which) from PBMCs. These receptors were taken from a human donor with aplastic anemia.

This clonotype occurred a few times. The V call is TRBV28, the J call TRBJ2-7, with 10 bases identical to TRBD1. The CDR3 extends over 13 amino acids. V lost 7 bases to trimming and J lost 5 bases; unmatched junction nucleotides: 5. Germline CDR1 and CDR2: MDHEN and SYDVKM. CDR3 nucleotides: TGTGCCAGCAACCTGGGACAGGGGAACGAGCAGTACTTC. Its translation: CASNLGQGNEQYF.

At least ten counts were recorded for this clonotype. The V call is TRBV27, the J call TRBJ1-1, with TRBD1 as a possible D gene (5 bases). The CDR3 has 14 residues. V was cut by 2 bases and J by 2 bases, with 9 bases left in between. Germline CDR1 MNHEY, CDR2 SMNVEV (reference sequence). The CDR3 coding sequence is TGTGCCAGCAGTTTAGCAGGGCCAAACACTGAAGCTTTCTTT. Protein product: CASSLAGPNTEAFF.

In its sample, this clonotype was seen a few times. The rearrangement uses TRBV7-8 and TRBJ2-3, with 9 bases identical to TRBD2. CDR1 and CDR2 from the germline V gene are SGHVS and FQNEAQ. The CDR3 has 16 residues. V was clipped by 5 bases and J by 5 bases; unmatched bases: 11. The DNA of the CDR3 is TGTGCCAGCAGCCCAGAGGAGTCTAGCGGGAAAGATACGCAGTATTTT. Its translation is CASSPEESSGKDTQYF.

This clonotype was seen more than once but under ten times. The chain uses TRBV20-1 and TRBJ2-7; TRBD1 aligns across 7 bases. Germline values: CDR1 DFQATT, CDR2 SNEGSKA (reference sequence). The CDR3 length is 14 residues. The V gene end was trimmed by 3 bases and the J gene end by 0 bases; junction bases not matched to a gene: 5. The CDR3 loop is CSARPGQSSYEQYF. The DNA of the CDR3 is TGCAGTGCTAGGCCGGGACAGAGCTCCTACGAGCAGTACTTC.

The chain links TRBV10-3 to TRBJ2-7; no reliable D call. Germline V gene sequence: CDR1 ENHRY, CDR2 SYGVKD. Trimming removed 4 bases at V and 4 bases at J, with 8 bases between. The CDR3 extends over 12 amino acids. The CDR3: CAISGPIYEQYF. In DNA, the CDR3 is TGTGCCATCAGTGGGCCTATATACGAGCAGTACTTC.

A word on this clonotype: The DNA is left out, because the CDR3 cannot be placed on it with certainty; the CDR3 is given as TCRdb lists it. The V and J genes are TRBV25-1 and TRBJ1-1; the DNA was not compared with TRBD1, the D call given in the table. The CDR3 comprises 21 residues, both ends counted. Germline CDR1 and CDR2: MGHDK and SYGVNS. The chain's CDR3 is CATGGGIYICSARTGDTEAFF.

The chain has TRBV10-3 and TRBJ2-7; tentative D call: TRBD1 (7 bases). This CDR3 comprises 12 residues. Germline V gives CDR1 ENHRY, CDR2 SYGVKD. V lost 8 bases and J 4 bases, leaving 12 bases between the germline ends. The CDR3 DNA follows: TGTGCCATCCAGGCAGGGGGGTACGAGCAGTACTTC. This sequence encodes CAIQAGGYEQYF.

Ten or more counts support this clonotype. This sequence joins TRBV7-9 and TRBJ1-2, with unresolved D. The CDR3 length is 16 residues. Germline CDR1 reads SEHNR; CDR2 reads FQNEAQ (reference sequence). Trimming cost V 4 bases and J 0 bases, with 15 bases left between them. CDR3 nucleotide sequence: TGTGCCAGCAGCTCCAAACCGACGGATGCTAACTATGGCTACACCTTC. Translated: CASSSKPTDANYGYTF.

The genes are TRBV7-3 and TRBJ1-2, with 10 bases lining up with TRBD1. Per the germline V gene, CDR1 is SGHTA and CDR2 is FQGTGA. After removal of 2 bases from V and 5 bases from J, the junction contained 2 bases not matched to a gene. The CDR3 extends over 14 amino acids. In nucleotides, the CDR3 is TGTGCCAGCAGCTTACTGGGACAGGGGTATGGCTACACCTTC. Translation: CASSLLGQGYGYTF.

This clonotype was seen at least ten times. The chain employs TRBV7-9 and TRBJ2-2, with 11 bases identical to TRBD2. J lost 5 bases, V lost 4 bases, and 15 bases had no gene match. Looked up from germline, CDR1 is SEHNR and CDR2 is FQNEAQ (reference sequence). This CDR3 spans 19 amino acids. CDR3 amino acids: CASSSRFPRLAGGTGELFF. The CDR3 DNA reads TGTGCCAGCAGCTCCCGTTTCCCAAGGCTAGCGGGGGGAACCGGGGAGCTGTTTTTT.

The chain combines TRBV15 with TRBJ1-4, with D perhaps matching TRBD1 (5 bases). This CDR3 is 15 amino acids long. Germline CDR1 is LNHNV and CDR2 is YYDKDF (reference sequence). The V and J ends lost 2 bases and 7 bases respectively, with 14 bases between them. The CDR3 reads CATSRTGTGGEKLFF. The CDR3, as DNA: TGTGCCACCAGCAGAACCGGGACGGGGGGTGAAAAACTGTTTTTT.

The chain links TRBV19 to TRBJ1-5; no clear D gene. The V end was cut by 4 bases, the J end by 0 bases, with 10 bases between. In germline, CDR1 is LNHDA, CDR2 SQIVND (reference sequence). The length of the CDR3 is 15 residues. The CDR3 nucleotides are TGTGCCAGTAGTAATGGCTACAGTAGCAATCAGCCCCAGCATTTT. It is translated as CASSNGYSSNQPQHF.

For this clonotype: The junction departs from germline at one end; a sequencing error may be responsible. The CDR3 nucleotides are TGTGCCAGCAGTGAAGCACGGGTTGTTGATGAGCAGTCCTTC. This translates into CASSEARVVDEQSF. The chain uses TRBV2 and TRBJ2-1; no reliable D call. The germline gives CDR1 SNHLY, CDR2 FYNNEI. There are 14 residues in the CDR3.

The gene calls are TRBV7-6 and TRBJ2-2, with D perhaps TRBD2 (5 bases). Trimming stripped 4 bases from V and 8 bases from J, with 14 bases between. This CDR3 is built from 14 residues. The germline V gene has CDR1 SGHVS and CDR2 FNYEAQ. The CDR3 coding sequence is TGTGCCAGCAGCTCCAGATCCCCGGGAGGGGAGCTGTTTTTT. Protein product: CASSSRSPGGELFF.

This chain links TRBV19 with TRBJ2-5, with 7 bases that match TRBD2. CDR1 LNHDA and CDR2 SQIVND come from the germline V gene (reference sequence). The V gene end was trimmed by 1 base and the J gene end by 7 bases; junction bases not matched to a gene: 6. This CDR3 has 14 amino acids. CDR3 sequence reads: CASSIAGGGGTQYF. CDR3 coding DNA: TGTGCCAGTAGTATAGCCGGCGGGGGTGGGACCCAGTACTTC.

The DNA for the CDR3 is TGTGCCAGCAGCCAAGCGTCACTAGCGGGACAATACGAGCAGTACTTC. Protein sequence: CASSQASLAGQYEQYF. The rearrangement joins TRBV4-2 to TRBJ2-7; 10 bases align to TRBD2. There are 16 residues in the CDR3. Germline CDR1 and CDR2: LGHNA and YNFKEQ. J lost 4 bases, V lost 1 base, and 7 bases had no gene match.

This sequence joins TRBV19 and TRBJ1-1; D unclear. The CDR3 extends over 14 amino acids. Germline CDR1 reads LNHDA; CDR2 reads SQIVND (reference sequence). The V end was cut by 9 bases, the J end by 1 base, with 15 bases between. The CDR3 spells CASSLARGNTEAFF. The CDR3 DNA is TGTGCCAGCAGCTTAGCTCGGGGGAACACTGAAGCTTTCTTT.

V and J are TRBV20-1 and TRBJ2-5; 8 bases are a match to TRBD1. This CDR3 spans 14 amino acids. Unmatched junction bases numbered 2, after V lost 2 bases and J lost 0 bases. Germline loops: CDR1 DFQATT, CDR2 SNEGSKA (reference sequence). CDR3 sequence reads: CSARRDRNQETQYF. CDR3 nucleotides: TGCAGTGCTAGACGGGACAGGAACCAAGAGACCCAGTACTTC.

In regard to this clonotype: Germline and junction disagree at one end, which may indicate a read error. The gene calls are TRBV19 and TRBJ2-3; D is unresolved. CDR1 LNHDA and CDR2 SQIVND come from the germline V gene (reference sequence). The CDR3 totals 11 residues. CDR3 DNA sequence: TGCGCCAGCAGCTTCATGAATACGCAGTATTTT. It is translated as CASSFMNTQYF. The variable domain in full, with the rest retrieved from reference TRBV19 and TRBJ2-3, is DGGITQSPKYLFRKEGQNVTLSCEQNLNHDAMYWYRQDPGQGLRLIYYSQIVNDFQKGDIAEGYSVSREKKESFPLTVTSAQKNPTAFYLCASSFMNTQYFGPGTRLTVL.

The V call is TRBV20-1, the J call TRBJ1-1; no clear D. Germline assignment: CDR1 DFQATT and CDR2 SNEGSKA (reference sequence). Trimming cost V 1 base and J 3 bases, with 15 bases left between them. CDR3 length equals 15 residues. CDR3 protein: CSARVTVNVDTEAFF. The CDR3 region has the DNA TGCAGTGCTAGAGTTACGGTGAATGTGGACACTGAAGCTTTCTTT.

This clonotype has only a few counts. This chain uses TRBV11-1 with TRBJ1-5; possibly TRBD1 for D (5 bases). The V gene lost 4 bases and the J gene lost 2 bases, with 15 bases spanning the gap. The CDR3 consists of 16 residues. CDR1 SGHAT and CDR2 FQDESV come from the germline V gene (reference sequence). The CDR3 region has the DNA TGTGCCAGCAGCTCGGCGACTGGGGACGGCAATCAGCCCCAGCATTTT. Its translation: CASSSATGDGNQPQHF.